What follows are 32 T cell receptor beta chains derived from one specimen sequenced in a study of cytomegalovirus exposure and HLA in healthy donors. PCR amplification relied on 60 Vbeta primers (plus 13 Jbeta primers). Produced via immunoSEQ multiplex PCR; TCRdb's table is partial and in-frame only. In the table there are approximately 200,000 clones, approximately 79% of which are singletons. The sample comprised PBMCs. The source is a woman under 40 in good health and CMV-seropositive.

The rearrangement joins TRBV6-6 to TRBJ1-1; D is unclear. V gave up 7 bases and J gave up 10 bases, with 16 bases separating them. Germline V gene lookup returns CDR1 MNHNY and CDR2 SVGAGI (reference sequence). The CDR3 contains 12 residues. CDR3 residues: CASMVQAGGAFF. In DNA form, the CDR3 reads TGTGCCAGCATGGTCCAGGCCGGTGGAGCTTTCTTT.

This chain connects TRBV2 to TRBJ2-7, with 7 bases lining up with TRBD2. Germline loops: CDR1 SNHLY, CDR2 FYNNEI. J lost 3 bases, V lost 9 bases, and 5 bases had no gene match. This CDR3 spans 12 amino acids. CDR3 sequence: CASASGYYEQYF. The CDR3 DNA reads TGTGCCAGTGCTAGCGGATACTACGAGCAGTACTTC.

The V gene is TRBV27, the J gene TRBJ2-7, with TRBD1 as a possible D gene (6 bases). Trimming removed 4 bases at V and 2 bases at J, with 12 bases between. The CDR3 has 14 residues. The germline V gene has CDR1 MNHEY and CDR2 SMNVEV (reference sequence). CDR3 DNA sequence: TGTGCCAGCAGTTCCAACAGGGATACCTACGAGCAGTACTTC. Its translation is CASSSNRDTYEQYF.

The genes are TRBV7-2 and TRBJ2-7, with D possibly being TRBD2 (6 bases). Germline loops: CDR1 SGHTA, CDR2 FQGNSA. The CDR3 extends over 14 amino acids. With 1 base removed from V and 2 bases from J, the gap between germline ends came to 9 bases. CDR3 nucleotide sequence: TGTGCCAGCAGCTTAGGGGGCGGGGCCTACGAGCAGTACTTC. Residues: CASSLGGGAYEQYF.

V is TRBV19 and J is TRBJ2-7; TRBD2 agrees at 8 bases. This CDR3 has 15 amino acids. The germline V gene has CDR1 LNHDA and CDR2 SQIVND (reference sequence). J lost 2 bases, V lost 3 bases, and 6 bases had no gene match. CDR3 coding DNA: TGTGCCAGTAGTATGGTACTAGCGGACCCCTACGAGCAGTACTTC. Its protein product is CASSMVLADPYEQYF.

V is TRBV5-1 and J is TRBJ1-1; 10 bases agree with TRBD1. Germline-derived CDR1 and CDR2 are SGHRS and YFSETQ. V was pared by 4 bases and J by 2 bases, with 11 bases of the junction left unmatched. This CDR3 region has 17 residues. This CDR3 reads CASSGRETGGLNTEAFF. CDR3 DNA sequence: TGCGCCAGCAGCGGCAGAGAGACAGGGGGCCTCAACACTGAAGCTTTCTTT.

This chain links TRBV5-1 with TRBJ1-1; a possible D gene is TRBD1 (6 bases). Trimming shortened V by 2 bases and J by 5 bases, and 13 bases separated the two germline ends. Germline CDR1 reads SGHRS; CDR2 reads YFSETQ. The length of the CDR3 is 14 residues. The CDR3 DNA sequence: TGCGCCAGCAGCTTACTGAGAGGGGGAACTGAAGCTTTCTTT. Its translation: CASSLLRGGTEAFF.

The chain combines TRBV6-5 with TRBJ2-3, with D possibly matching TRBD2 (6 bases). V was shortened by 2 bases and J by 7 bases, with 7 bases between the two germline ends. Germline CDR1 reads MNHEY; CDR2 reads SVGAGI. CDR3 size: 12 residues. The CDR3 region has the DNA TGTGCCAGCAGTTACGGGACTCATACGCAGTATTTT. Its translation is CASSYGTHTQYF.

This sequence joins TRBV6-5 and TRBJ1-4, with D tentatively TRBD1 (6 bases). The CDR3 is made up of 15 amino acids. The V end lost 6 bases, the J end lost 8 bases, and 19 bases lay between the germline ends. Per germline, CDR1 MNHEY and CDR2 SVGAGI. CDR3 DNA: TGTGCCAGCAGCAGGGGTGGGGGGGCCGGAGAAAAACTGTTTTTT. Translated, it gives CASSRGGGAGEKLFF.

In its sample, this clone was seen once. V gene TRBV5-1 combines with J gene TRBJ2-7; TRBD2 is a possible D gene (6 bases). V lost 5 bases and J lost 0, with 12 bases in between. The CDR3 extends over 14 amino acids. Per germline, CDR1 SGHRS and CDR2 YFSETQ. CDR3 DNA sequence: TGCGCCAGCAGGATCCGGGGAGGCTCCTACGAGCAGTACTTC. It specifies CASRIRGGSYEQYF.

This sequence joins TRBV5-4 and TRBJ2-1; D might be TRBD1 (5 bases). V gave up 3 bases and J gave up 0 bases, with 10 bases separating them. CDR3 length: 15 residues. The germline CDR1 and CDR2 sequences are SGHNT and YYREEE (reference sequence). CDR3: CASSSDSSSYNEQFF. CDR3 nucleotide sequence: TGTGCCAGCAGCTCTGACAGCAGCTCCTACAATGAGCAGTTCTTC.

This rearrangement joins TRBV5-6 to TRBJ2-1, with D perhaps matching TRBD2 (5 bases). Between the trimmed V and J ends, which lost 0 bases and 5 bases, there was a span of 9 bases. CDR3 length: 14 residues. In germline, CDR1 is SGHDT, CDR2 YYEEEE. DNA for the CDR3: TGTGCCAGCAGCTTGGGGGCGGGCGACAATGAGCAGTTCTTC. Its translation is CASSLGAGDNEQFF.

As regards this clone: A read error may account for a junction end that differs from germline. This chain links TRBV27 with TRBJ1-1, with 8 nucleotides matching TRBD1. CDR1 is MNHEY, CDR2 SMNVEV, per germline (reference sequence). The CDR3 is 15 amino acids. CDR3 region: CASSGQTGVKTEAFF. The CDR3 DNA is TGTGCCAGCAGTGGTCAGACAGGGGTGAAGACTGAAGCTTTCTTT.

The CDR3 region is CASSFTPLTTGGRYEQYF. CDR3 DNA sequence: TGTGCCAGCAGTTTTACGCCCCTGACGACAGGGGGCAGGTACGAGCAGTACTTC. The chain uses TRBV27 and TRBJ2-7; TRBD1 aligns across 10 bases. Trimming took 3 bases from V and 4 from J; bases not matched to a gene: 15. Germline CDR1 MNHEY, CDR2 SMNVEV (reference sequence). The CDR3 length is 18 residues.

The rearrangement uses TRBV11-2 and TRBJ2-2, with 9 bases matching TRBD2. Losses at the gene ends were 7 bases for V and 5 bases for J; bases not matched to a gene: 17. CDR1 SGHAT and CDR2 FQNNGV come from the germline V gene. This CDR3 region has 18 residues. DNA for the CDR3: TGTGCCAGCACCCCCCCCCTGGGCGGGAGGGAGGGGACCGGGGAGCTGTTTTTT. Amino acid sequence: CASTPPLGGREGTGELFF.

With regard to this clone: The sample holds other DNA sequences that translate to the same CDR3. CDR3 in DNA: TGCAGCGTTGAAACAGGGGCCCGGGAGCAGTACTTC. Protein: CSVETGAREQYF. The V and J genes are TRBV29-1 and TRBJ2-7, with 7 bases aligning to TRBD1. Germline V CDR1 and CDR2: SQVTM, ANQGSEA. The CDR3 consists of 12 residues. After removal of 2 bases from V and 7 bases from J, the junction contained 5 bases not matched to a gene.

V and J are TRBV27 and TRBJ1-4, with D possibly TRBD1 on 5 matching bases. The germline V and J ends were trimmed by 10 bases and 7 bases, with 19 bases remaining between them. CDR3 size: 14 residues. Germline CDR1 reads MNHEY; CDR2 reads SMNVEV (reference sequence). CDR3 region: CATGHSSGSEKLFF. DNA for the CDR3: TGTGCCACCGGACACTCTTCAGGAAGTGAAAAACTGTTTTTT.

This rearrangement joins TRBV5-1 to TRBJ2-7; weak D call: TRBD1 (5 bases). The germline V and J ends were trimmed by 5 bases and 4 bases, with 19 bases remaining between them. Germline assignment: CDR1 SGHRS and CDR2 YFSETQ. This CDR3 is built from 15 residues. The chain's CDR3 is CASSLTPGPLYEQYF. CDR3 nucleotides: TGCGCCAGCAGTCTCACCCCAGGGCCCCTATACGAGCAGTACTTC.

The chain uses TRBV7-2 and TRBJ2-4; D is perhaps TRBD1 (7 bases). V was trimmed by 4 bases and J by 1 base, leaving 23 bases between them. The CDR3 contains 19 residues. Germline CDR1 is SGHTA and CDR2 is FQGNSA. The CDR3 region is CASSYQGGDPQVAKNIQYF. CDR3 DNA: TGTGCCAGCAGCTATCAGGGGGGTGATCCACAGGTCGCCAAAAACATTCAGTACTTC.

The CDR3 loop reads CASSFHRESSYNEQFF. CDR3 DNA sequence: TGTGCCAGCAGTTTCCACCGTGAGAGCTCCTACAATGAGCAGTTCTTC. This chain joins TRBV27 and TRBJ2-1; D gene unclear. The V gene lost 3 bases and the J gene lost 0 bases, with 12 bases spanning the gap. This CDR3 region has 16 residues. Looked up from germline, CDR1 is MNHEY and CDR2 is SMNVEV (reference sequence).

This clone was seen more than once but under ten times. The chain combines TRBV27 with TRBJ2-1, with D possibly matching TRBD2 (6 bases). Germline-derived CDR1 and CDR2 are MNHEY and SMNVEV (reference sequence). Trimming removed 2 bases at V and 6 bases at J, with 17 bases between. The CDR3 has 16 residues. The CDR3 reads CASSLLIAETGNEQFF. The CDR3 nucleotides read TGTGCCAGCAGTTTACTGATAGCGGAGACGGGCAATGAGCAGTTCTTC.

In this sample, this clone turned up once. The chain carries TRBV6-1 and TRBJ2-7; 8 bases are a match to TRBD2. The CDR3 is made up of 15 amino acids. Germline CDR1 MNHNS, CDR2 SASEGT. V lost 4 bases and J lost 2; bases outside the gene matches: 7. The CDR3 sequence: CASSGDWGLAYEQYF. The CDR3 bases are TGTGCCAGCAGTGGGGACTGGGGACTAGCCTACGAGCAGTACTTC.

This sequence joins TRBV29-1 and TRBJ1-2; weak D call: TRBD1 (5 bases). The CDR3 is made up of 12 amino acids. V lost 5 bases and J lost 2, with 9 bases in between. Germline V gives CDR1 SQVTM, CDR2 ANQGSEA. The CDR3, as DNA: TGCAGCGTTCCGGACACCAACTATGGCTACACCTTC. This gives the protein CSVPDTNYGYTF.

The genes are TRBV2 and TRBJ1-4, with 7 bases matching TRBD1. The germline V gene has CDR1 SNHLY and CDR2 FYNNEI. This CDR3 has 14 amino acids. V shed 2 bases, J shed 10 bases, and the junction held 7 bases outside the gene matches. This chain's CDR3 is CASSEWDRERKLFF. The CDR3 coding sequence is TGTGCCAGCAGTGAATGGGACAGAGAAAGAAAACTGTTTTTT.

This rearrangement joins TRBV2 to TRBJ2-7, with TRBD1 matching 8 bases. The junction had 8 bases not matched to a gene; V was cut back by 10 bases and J by 0 bases. CDR3 size: 14 residues. Germline CDR1 and CDR2: SNHLY and FYNNEI. The CDR3 sequence: CANSFGTGSYEQYF. In DNA, the CDR3 is TGTGCCAACTCCTTTGGGACAGGCTCCTACGAGCAGTACTTC. Combining the CDR3 with reference TRBV2 and TRBJ2-7 gives the whole variable domain EPEVTQTPSHQVTQMGQEVILRCVPISNHLYFYWYRQILGQKVEFLVSFYNNEISEKSEIFDDQFSVERPDGSNFTLKIRSTKLEDSAMYFCANSFGTGSYEQYFGPGTRLTVT.

This chain uses TRBV7-8 with TRBJ1-1; D uncertain. Germline lookup yields CDR1 SGHVS and CDR2 FQNEAQ. The CDR3 runs to 13 residues. V was cut by 1 base and J by 4 bases, with 7 bases left in between. CDR3 region: CASSLGESTEAFF. The CDR3 DNA reads as TGTGCCAGCAGCTTAGGAGAGAGCACTGAAGCTTTCTTT.

The J gene is TRBJ1-4, the V gene TRBV27; 8 bases map to TRBD1. V dropped 5 bases and J dropped 6; count of bases not matched to a gene: 8. The CDR3 totals 15 residues. The germline V gene encodes CDR1 MNHEY and CDR2 SMNVEV (reference sequence). The CDR3 bases are TGTGCCAGCAGTAAGGACAGGGTGGTGGATGAAAAACTGTTTTTT. Translated: CASSKDRVVDEKLFF.

In its sample, this clone was seen a few times. The V gene is TRBV30, the J gene TRBJ1-1, with TRBD1 as a possible D gene (5 bases). The CDR3 loop spans 14 amino acids. Germline V gives CDR1 GTSNPN, CDR2 SVGIG (reference sequence). The ends were cut back, 6 bases at V and 1 base at J, with 15 bases in the middle. The CDR3 spells CACNPDSENTEAFF. CDR3 nucleotides: TGTGCCTGTAACCCTGACAGCGAGAACACTGAAGCTTTCTTT.

This clone was seen a few times. The chain joins TRBV18 to TRBJ1-4; perhaps TRBD1 as D (6 bases). The V end lost 6 bases, the J end lost 0 bases, and 14 bases lay between the germline ends. This CDR3 contains 16 residues. Germline V gene data show CDR1 as KGHSH and CDR2 as LQKENI. CDR3 sequence (DNA): TGTGCCAGCTCGCTTACAGGGTCCCCAACTAATGAAAAACTGTTTTTT. This gives the protein CASSLTGSPTNEKLFF.

The chain recombines TRBV7-2 with TRBJ2-7; tentatively, D is TRBD2 (5 bases). The V end was cut by 5 bases, the J end by 5 bases, with 13 bases between. Germline V lookup: CDR1 SGHTA, CDR2 FQGNSA. The CDR3 is 13 amino acids. CDR3 nucleotide sequence: TGTGCCAGCAGCCCTAGCCCAACCCACGAGCAGTACTTC. Amino acids: CASSPSPTHEQYF.

Here the CDR3 reads CASRTVLNTEAFF. The CDR3 nucleotides read TGTGCCAGCCGGACAGTCTTGAACACTGAAGCTTTCTTT. The V call is TRBV27, the J call TRBJ1-1; D perhaps matches TRBD1 (6 bases). Trimming pared 8 bases from V and 0 bases from J, leaving 10 bases between. Germline CDR1 and CDR2: MNHEY and SMNVEV (reference sequence). The CDR3 is 13 residues long.

The chain employs TRBV6-1 and TRBJ2-3; tentatively, D is TRBD2 (6 bases). V dropped 7 bases and J dropped 6 bases, with 20 bases sitting between them. Germline assignment: CDR1 MNHNS and CDR2 SASEGT. The CDR3 spans 15 residues. Here the CDR3 reads CASTSFGGGGDTQYF. In DNA, the CDR3 is TGTGCCAGCACCTCTTTTGGGGGAGGAGGGGATACGCAGTATTTT.